This T cell receptor (beta chain) was identified during a study of blood T cell repertoires in COVID-19. Looked up from germline, CDR1 is LGHNT and CDR2 is FRNRAP. V was pared by 3 bases and J by 2 bases, with 5 bases between. This CDR3 is built from 14 residues. Profiled with immunoSEQ multiplex PCR; TCRdb holds only in-frame clones, not every one. The table records around 200,000 clones, about 86% of them present only once. Sequences were obtained from peripheral blood. The receptor was isolated from a man between 65 and 85 years old with active or convalescent COVID-19. The rearrangement joins TRBV12-5 to TRBJ2-6, with D uncertain. The CDR3 nucleotides are TGTGCTAGTGGTTTTTCCGCTGGGGCCAACGTCCTGACTTTC. Translation: CASGFSAGANVLTF.